This T cell receptor beta chain was sequenced in a study of vaccination and CD4 T cells after COVID-19. Across the study: Once diagnosed, patients had post-COVID samples drawn a median approximately 100 days later (range 35 to 161).

Whole-study findings and limits: Vaccine-specific clones numbering 304 of 307 showed spike mono-reactivity in convalescent patients.

The Oncomine TCR Beta short-read assay was applied to DNA of cultured CD4+ T cells. The genomic DNA was obtained from cultured CD4+ T cells by extraction with the QIAamp micro DNA kit. TCRdb itself ran the PCR reads through MiXCR, one entry per CDR3 protein. In the table there are approximately 15,000 distinct CDR3 sequences, roughly 58% of which are singletons. A word on this clonotype: Its target is not known.

The treatment here: roughly 11-day PBMC culture with coronavirus spike peptide pools or control peptides (ViraFEST assay). Once peptide pools had expanded antigen-specific T cells, ViraFEST sequenced TCRs. The CDR3 covers 15 residues. CDR1 SGHVS and CDR2 FQNEAQ come from the germline V gene. The V end lost 4 bases, the J end lost 0 bases, and 10 bases lay between the germline ends. Sequenced: CD4+ T cells from blood, cultured in vitro. The chain joins TRBV7-8 to TRBJ1-3; D gene uncertain. The TCR was taken from a human donor who had recovered from COVID-19. CDR3 protein: CASSSPRVSGNTIYF. The CDR3 DNA is TGTGCCAGCAGCTCCCCTCGTGTCTCTGGAAACACCATATATTTT. The variable domain in full, completed from reference TRBV7-8 and TRBJ1-3, reads GAGVSQSPRYKVAKRGQDVALRCDPISGHVSLFWYQQALGQGPEFLTYFQNEAQLDKSGLPSDRFFAERPEGSVSTLKIQRTQQEDSAVYLCASSSPRVSGNTIYFGEGSWLTVV.